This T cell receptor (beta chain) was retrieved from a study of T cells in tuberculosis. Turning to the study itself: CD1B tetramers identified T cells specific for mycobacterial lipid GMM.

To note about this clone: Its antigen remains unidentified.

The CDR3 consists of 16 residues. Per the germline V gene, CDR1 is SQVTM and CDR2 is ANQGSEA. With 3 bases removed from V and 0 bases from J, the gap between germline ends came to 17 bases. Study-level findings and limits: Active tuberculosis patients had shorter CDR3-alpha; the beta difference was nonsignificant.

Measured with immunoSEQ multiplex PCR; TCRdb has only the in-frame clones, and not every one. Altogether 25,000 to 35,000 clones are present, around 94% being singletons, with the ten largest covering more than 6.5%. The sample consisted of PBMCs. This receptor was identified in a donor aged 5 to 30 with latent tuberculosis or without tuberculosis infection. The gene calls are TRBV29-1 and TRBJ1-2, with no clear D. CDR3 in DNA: TGCAGCGTTGAGTCCCTGGTGGTTTCGGCTAACTATGGCTACACCTTC. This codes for CSVESLVVSANYGYTF.